This TCR beta chain was captured by sequencing in a study of blood T cell repertoires in COVID-19. The overall study: Both acute and convalescent COVID-19 samples were obtained from the United States, Italy and Spain.

Only in-frame clones appear in the TCRdb table, and some are missing; sequencing was by immunoSEQ multiplex PCR. This table has about 220,000 clones, about 85% appearing once. V was trimmed by 0 bases and J by 2 bases, leaving 13 bases between them. Germline lookup yields CDR1 LGHNT and CDR2 FRNRAP. The CDR3 is 16 amino acids. Ages ranged from about 18 to 89 years, with residence in about 24 US areas. The chain joins TRBV12-5 to TRBJ1-2, with D possibly being TRBD1 (5 bases). The sequence derives from a woman aged 30 to 39 who had recovered from COVID-19. The sequencing input was PBMCs or T cells enriched from blood (not recorded which). CDR3 protein: CASGLVSRGINYGYTF. CDR3 nucleotide sequence: TGTGCTAGTGGTTTGGTATCAAGGGGCATCAACTATGGCTACACCTTC.